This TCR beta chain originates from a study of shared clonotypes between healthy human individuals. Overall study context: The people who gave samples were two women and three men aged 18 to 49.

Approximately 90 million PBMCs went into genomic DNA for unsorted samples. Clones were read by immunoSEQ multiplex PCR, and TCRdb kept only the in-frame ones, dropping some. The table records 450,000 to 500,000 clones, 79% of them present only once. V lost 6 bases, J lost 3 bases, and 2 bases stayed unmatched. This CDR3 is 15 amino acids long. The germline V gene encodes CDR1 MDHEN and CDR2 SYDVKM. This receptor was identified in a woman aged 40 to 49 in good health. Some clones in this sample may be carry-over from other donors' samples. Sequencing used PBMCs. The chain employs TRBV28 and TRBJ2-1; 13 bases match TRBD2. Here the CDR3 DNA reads TGTGCCAGCAGCCGGACTAGCGGGGGCTACAATGAGCAGTTCTTC. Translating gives CASSRTSGGYNEQFF. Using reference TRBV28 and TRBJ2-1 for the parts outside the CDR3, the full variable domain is DVKVTQSSRYLVKRTGEKVFLECVQDMDHENMFWYRQDPGLGLRLIYFSYDVKMKEKGDIPEGYSVSREKKERFSLILESASTNQTSMYLCASSRTSGGYNEQFFGPGTRLTVL.